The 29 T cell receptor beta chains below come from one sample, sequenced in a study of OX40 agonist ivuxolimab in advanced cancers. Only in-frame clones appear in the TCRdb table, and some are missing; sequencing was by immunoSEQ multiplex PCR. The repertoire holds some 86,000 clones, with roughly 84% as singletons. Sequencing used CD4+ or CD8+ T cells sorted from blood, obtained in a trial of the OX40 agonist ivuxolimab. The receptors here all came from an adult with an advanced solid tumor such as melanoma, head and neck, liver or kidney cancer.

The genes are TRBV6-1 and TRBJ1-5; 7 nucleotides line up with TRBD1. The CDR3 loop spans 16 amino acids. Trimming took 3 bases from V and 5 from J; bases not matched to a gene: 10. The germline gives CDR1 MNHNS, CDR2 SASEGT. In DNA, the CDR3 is TGTGCCAGCAGTGACGTGTTGGGACAGACCTATCAGCCCCAGCATTTT. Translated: CASSDVLGQTYQPQHF.

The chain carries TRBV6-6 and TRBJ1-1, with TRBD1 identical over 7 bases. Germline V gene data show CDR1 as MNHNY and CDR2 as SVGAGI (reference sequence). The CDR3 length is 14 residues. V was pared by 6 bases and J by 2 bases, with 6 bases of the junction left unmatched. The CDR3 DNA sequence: TGTGCCAGCAGATCAGGGGGAGCCAACACTGAAGCTTTCTTT. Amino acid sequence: CASRSGGANTEAFF.

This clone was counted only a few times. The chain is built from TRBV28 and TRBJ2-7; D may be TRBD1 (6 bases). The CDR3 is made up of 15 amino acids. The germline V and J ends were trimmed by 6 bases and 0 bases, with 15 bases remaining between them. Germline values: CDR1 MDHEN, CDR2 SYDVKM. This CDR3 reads CASSPSPDSSYEQYF. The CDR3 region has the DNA TGTGCCAGCAGCCCCTCCCCGGACAGCTCCTACGAGCAGTACTTC.

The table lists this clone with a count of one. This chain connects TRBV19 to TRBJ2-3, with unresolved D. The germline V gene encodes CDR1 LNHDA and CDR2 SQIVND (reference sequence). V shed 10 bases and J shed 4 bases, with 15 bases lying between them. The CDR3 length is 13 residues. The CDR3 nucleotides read TGTGCCACAAAGGGCCTTGTGGCAGATACGCAGTATTTT. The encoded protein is CATKGLVADTQYF.

CDR3 in DNA: TGTGCCAGTAGTATGGGTCGGGACATCTCCTACGAGCAGTACTTC. Translation: CASSMGRDISYEQYF. The gene calls are TRBV19 and TRBJ2-7, with a possible D match to TRBD1 (6 bases). The germline V and J ends were trimmed by 3 bases and 0 bases, with 12 bases remaining between them. The length of the CDR3 is 15 residues. CDR1 is LNHDA and CDR2 is SQIVND in the germline V gene (reference sequence). Looking up the rest from reference TRBV19 and TRBJ2-7 gives the full variable domain: DGGITQSPKYLFRKEGQNVTLSCEQNLNHDAMYWYRQDPGQGLRLIYYSQIVNDFQKGDIAEGYSVSREKKESFPLTVTSAQKNPTAFYLCASSMGRDISYEQYFGPGTRLTVT.

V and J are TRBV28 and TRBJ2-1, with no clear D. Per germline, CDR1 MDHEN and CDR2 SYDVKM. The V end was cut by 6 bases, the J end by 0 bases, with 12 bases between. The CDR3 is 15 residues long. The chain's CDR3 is CASSPTESSYNEQFF. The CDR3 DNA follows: TGTGCCAGCAGCCCGACGGAAAGCTCCTACAATGAGCAGTTCTTC.

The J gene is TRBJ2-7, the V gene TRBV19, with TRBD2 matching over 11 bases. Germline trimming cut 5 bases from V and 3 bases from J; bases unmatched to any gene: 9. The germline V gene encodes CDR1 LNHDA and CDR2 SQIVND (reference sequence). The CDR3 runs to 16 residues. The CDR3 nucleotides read TGTGCCAGTAGTCGGGGGGGACTAGCGGAGGACTACGAGCAGTACTTC. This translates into CASSRGGLAEDYEQYF.

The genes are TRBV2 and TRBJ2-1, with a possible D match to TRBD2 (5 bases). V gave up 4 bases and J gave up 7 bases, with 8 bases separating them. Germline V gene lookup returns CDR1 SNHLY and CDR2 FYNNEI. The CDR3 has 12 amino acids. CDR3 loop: CASSVRGNEQFF. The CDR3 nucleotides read TGTGCCAGCAGTGTCCGCGGGAATGAGCAGTTCTTC. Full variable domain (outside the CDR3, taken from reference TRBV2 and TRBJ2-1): EPEVTQTPSHQVTQMGQEVILRCVPISNHLYFYWYRQILGQKVEFLVSFYNNEISEKSEIFDDQFSVERPDGSNFTLKIRSTKLEDSAMYFCASSVRGNEQFFGPGTRLTVL.

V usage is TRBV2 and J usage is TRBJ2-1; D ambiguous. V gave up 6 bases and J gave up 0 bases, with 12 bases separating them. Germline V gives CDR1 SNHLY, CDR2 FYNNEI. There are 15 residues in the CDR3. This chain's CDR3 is CASRVTQSSYNEQFF. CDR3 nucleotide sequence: TGTGCCAGCAGGGTGACTCAGAGCTCCTACAATGAGCAGTTCTTC.

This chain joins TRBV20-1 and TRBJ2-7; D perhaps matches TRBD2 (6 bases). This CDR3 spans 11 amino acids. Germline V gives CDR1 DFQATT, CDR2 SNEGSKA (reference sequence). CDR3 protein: CSALGGYEQYF. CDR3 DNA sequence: TGCAGCGCTTTGGGAGGCTACGAGCAGTACTTC.

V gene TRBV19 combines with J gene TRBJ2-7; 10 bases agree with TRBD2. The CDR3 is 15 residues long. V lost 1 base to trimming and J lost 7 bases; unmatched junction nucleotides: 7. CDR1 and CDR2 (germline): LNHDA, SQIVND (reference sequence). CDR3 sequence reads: CASSIGSGRAGEQYF. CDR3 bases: TGTGCCAGTAGTATAGGAAGCGGGAGGGCCGGAGAGCAGTACTTC.

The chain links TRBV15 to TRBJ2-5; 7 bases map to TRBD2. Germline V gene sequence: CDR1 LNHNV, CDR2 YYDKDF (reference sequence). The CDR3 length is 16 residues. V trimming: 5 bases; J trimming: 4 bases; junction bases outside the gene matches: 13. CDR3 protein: CATSGVRAGVGETQYF. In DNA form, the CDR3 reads TGTGCCACCAGCGGTGTCCGGGCGGGAGTGGGAGAGACCCAGTACTTC.

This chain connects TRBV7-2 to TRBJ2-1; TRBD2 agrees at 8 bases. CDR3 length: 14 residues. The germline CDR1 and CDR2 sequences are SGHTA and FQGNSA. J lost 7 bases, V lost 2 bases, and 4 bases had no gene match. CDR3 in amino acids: CASSLSSGLNEQFF. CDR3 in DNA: TGTGCCAGCAGCTTATCTAGCGGGTTAAATGAGCAGTTCTTC.

CDR3 sequence: CASSLGLSNSYEQYF. For the CDR3, the DNA is TGTGCCAGCAGCCTGGGACTCTCGAACTCCTACGAGCAGTACTTC. The V call is TRBV28, the J call TRBJ2-5, with D maybe TRBD2 (6 bases). The J call may be faulty, since TRBJ2-7 better matches the DNA end. Looked up from germline, CDR1 is MDHEN and CDR2 is SYDVKM. This CDR3 contains 15 residues.

In nucleotides, the CDR3 is TGTGCCAGCAGCAAAACCTCCTACGAGCAGTACTTC. This translates into CASSKTSYEQYF. The chain combines TRBV21-1 with TRBJ2-7. TRBV21-1 is flagged as a pseudogene. The length of the CDR3 is 12 residues.

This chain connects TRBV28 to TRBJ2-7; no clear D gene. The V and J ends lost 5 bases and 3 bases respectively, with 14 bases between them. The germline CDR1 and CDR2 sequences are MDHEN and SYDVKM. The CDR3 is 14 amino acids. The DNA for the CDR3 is TGTGCCAGCAGTCCGTTACCTAGGCACTACGAGCAGTACTTC. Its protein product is CASSPLPRHYEQYF.

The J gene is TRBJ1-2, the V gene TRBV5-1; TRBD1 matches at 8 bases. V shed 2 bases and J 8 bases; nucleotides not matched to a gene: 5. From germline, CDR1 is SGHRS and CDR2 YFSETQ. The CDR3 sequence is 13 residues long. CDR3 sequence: CASSFAGGEGYTF. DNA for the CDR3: TGCGCCAGCAGCTTTGCAGGGGGCGAAGGCTACACCTTC.

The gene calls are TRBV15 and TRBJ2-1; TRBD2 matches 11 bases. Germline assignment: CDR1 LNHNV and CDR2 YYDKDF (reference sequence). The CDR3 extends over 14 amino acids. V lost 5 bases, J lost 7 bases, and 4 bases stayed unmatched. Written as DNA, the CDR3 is TGTGCCACCAGCTTAGCGGGAGGGCCTAATGAGCAGTTCTTC. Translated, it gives CATSLAGGPNEQFF.

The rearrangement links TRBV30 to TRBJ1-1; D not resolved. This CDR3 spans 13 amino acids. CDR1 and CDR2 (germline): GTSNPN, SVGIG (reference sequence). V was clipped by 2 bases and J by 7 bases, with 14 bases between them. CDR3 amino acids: CAWSPLFRSEAFF. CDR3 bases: TGTGCCTGGAGTCCCCTGTTCAGGAGTGAAGCTTTCTTT.

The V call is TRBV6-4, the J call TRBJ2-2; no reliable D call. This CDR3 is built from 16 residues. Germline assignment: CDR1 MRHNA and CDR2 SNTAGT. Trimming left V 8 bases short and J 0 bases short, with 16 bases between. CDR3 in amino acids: CASAHHSGPNTGELFF. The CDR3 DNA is TGTGCCAGCGCCCATCACTCAGGACCGAACACCGGGGAGCTGTTTTTT.

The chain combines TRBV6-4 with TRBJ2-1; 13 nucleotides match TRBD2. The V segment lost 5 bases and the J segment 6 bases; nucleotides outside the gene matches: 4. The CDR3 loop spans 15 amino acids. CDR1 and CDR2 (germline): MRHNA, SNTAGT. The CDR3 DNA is TGTGCCAGCAGTCCGGGACTAGCGGGGACCAATGAGCAGTTCTTC. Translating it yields CASSPGLAGTNEQFF.

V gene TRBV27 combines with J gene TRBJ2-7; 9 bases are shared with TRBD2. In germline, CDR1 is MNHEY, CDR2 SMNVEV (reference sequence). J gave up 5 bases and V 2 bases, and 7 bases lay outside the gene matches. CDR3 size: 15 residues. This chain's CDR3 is CASSLRLAGPDEQYF. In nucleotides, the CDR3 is TGTGCCAGCAGTTTAAGGCTAGCGGGACCAGACGAGCAGTACTTC.

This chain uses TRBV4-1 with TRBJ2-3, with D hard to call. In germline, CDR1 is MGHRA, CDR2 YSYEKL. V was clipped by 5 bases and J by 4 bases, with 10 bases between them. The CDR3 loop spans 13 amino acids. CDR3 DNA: TGCGCCAGCAGCTCACTCCCCGCAGATACGCAGTATTTT. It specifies CASSSLPADTQYF.

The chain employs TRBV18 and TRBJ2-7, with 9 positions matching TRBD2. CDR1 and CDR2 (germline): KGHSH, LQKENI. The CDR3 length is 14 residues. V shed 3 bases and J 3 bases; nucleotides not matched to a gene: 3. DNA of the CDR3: TGTGCCAGCTCACCGCTGACTAGCGGCTACGAGCAGTACTTC. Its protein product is CASSPLTSGYEQYF.

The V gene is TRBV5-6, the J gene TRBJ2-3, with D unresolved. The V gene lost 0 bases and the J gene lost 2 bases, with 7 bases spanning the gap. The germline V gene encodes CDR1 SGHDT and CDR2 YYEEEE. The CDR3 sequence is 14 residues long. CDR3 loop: CASSLGYPTDTQYF. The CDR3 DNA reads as TGTGCCAGCAGCTTGGGCTACCCCACAGATACGCAGTATTTT.

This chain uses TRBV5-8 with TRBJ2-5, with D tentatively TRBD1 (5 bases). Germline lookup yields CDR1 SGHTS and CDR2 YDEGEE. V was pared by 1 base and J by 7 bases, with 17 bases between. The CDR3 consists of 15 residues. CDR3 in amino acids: CASSLSFLGQGTQYF. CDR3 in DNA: TGTGCCAGCAGCTTGTCGTTTTTGGGGCAGGGGACCCAGTACTTC.

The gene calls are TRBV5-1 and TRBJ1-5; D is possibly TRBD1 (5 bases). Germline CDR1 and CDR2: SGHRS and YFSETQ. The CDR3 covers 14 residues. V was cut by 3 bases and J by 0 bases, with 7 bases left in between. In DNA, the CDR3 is TGCGCCAGCAGCTCCGACAGTAGCAATCAGCCCCAGCATTTT. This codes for CASSSDSSNQPQHF.

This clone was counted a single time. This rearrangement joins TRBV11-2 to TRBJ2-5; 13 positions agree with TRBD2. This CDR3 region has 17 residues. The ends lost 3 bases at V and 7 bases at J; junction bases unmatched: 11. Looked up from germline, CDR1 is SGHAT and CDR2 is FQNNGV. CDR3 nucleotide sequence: TGTGCCAGCAGCTTTACCACGGGACTAGCGGGATCGGTGACCCAGTACTTC. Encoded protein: CASSFTTGLAGSVTQYF.

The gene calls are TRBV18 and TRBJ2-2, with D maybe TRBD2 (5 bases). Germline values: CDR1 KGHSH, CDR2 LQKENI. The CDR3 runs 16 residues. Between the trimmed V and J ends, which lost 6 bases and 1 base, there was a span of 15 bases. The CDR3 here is CASSPGGGWNTGELFF. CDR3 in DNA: TGTGCCAGCTCGCCCGGCGGCGGGTGGAACACCGGGGAGCTGTTTTTT.